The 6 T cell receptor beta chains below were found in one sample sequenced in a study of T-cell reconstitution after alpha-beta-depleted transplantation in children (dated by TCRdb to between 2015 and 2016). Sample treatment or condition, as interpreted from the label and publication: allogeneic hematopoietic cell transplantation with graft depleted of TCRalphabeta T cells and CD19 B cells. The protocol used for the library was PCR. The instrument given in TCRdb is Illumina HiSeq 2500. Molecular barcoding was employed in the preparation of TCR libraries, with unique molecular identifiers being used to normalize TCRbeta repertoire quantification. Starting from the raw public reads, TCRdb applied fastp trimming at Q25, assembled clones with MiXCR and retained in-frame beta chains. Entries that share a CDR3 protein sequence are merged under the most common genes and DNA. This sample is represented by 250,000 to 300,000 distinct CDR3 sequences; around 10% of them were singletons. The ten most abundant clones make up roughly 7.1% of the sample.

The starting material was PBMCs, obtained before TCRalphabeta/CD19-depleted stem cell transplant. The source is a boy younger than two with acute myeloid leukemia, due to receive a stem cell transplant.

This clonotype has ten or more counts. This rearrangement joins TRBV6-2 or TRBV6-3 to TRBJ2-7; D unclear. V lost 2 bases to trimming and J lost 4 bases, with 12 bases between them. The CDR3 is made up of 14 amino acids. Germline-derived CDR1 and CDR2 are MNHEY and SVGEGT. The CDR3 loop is CASSYRSHLYEQYF. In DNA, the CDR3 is TGTGCCAGCAGTTACCGATCACATCTATACGAGCAGTACTTC.

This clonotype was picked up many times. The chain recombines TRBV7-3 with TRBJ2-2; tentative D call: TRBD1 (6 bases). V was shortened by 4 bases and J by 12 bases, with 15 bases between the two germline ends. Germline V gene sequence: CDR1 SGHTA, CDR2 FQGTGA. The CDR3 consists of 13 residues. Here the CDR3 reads CASSWVRGEKLFF. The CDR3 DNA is TGTGCCAGCAGCTGGGTCAGGGGAGAGAAGCTGTTTTTT.

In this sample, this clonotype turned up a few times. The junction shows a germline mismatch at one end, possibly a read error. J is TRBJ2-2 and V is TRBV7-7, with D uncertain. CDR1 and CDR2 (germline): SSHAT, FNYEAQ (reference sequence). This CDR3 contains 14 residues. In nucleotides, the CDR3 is TGTGCTAGCAGCTTATCACTGGGCACCGGGGAGCTGTTTTTT. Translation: CASSLSLGTGELFF.

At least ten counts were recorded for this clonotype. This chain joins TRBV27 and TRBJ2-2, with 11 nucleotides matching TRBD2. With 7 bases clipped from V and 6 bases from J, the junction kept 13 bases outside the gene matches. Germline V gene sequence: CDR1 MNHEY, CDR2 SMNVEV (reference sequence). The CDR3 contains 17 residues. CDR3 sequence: CASIAPGLAGGAGELFF. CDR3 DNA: TGTGCCAGCATCGCCCCGGGGCTAGCGGGGGGCGCCGGGGAGCTGTTTTTT.

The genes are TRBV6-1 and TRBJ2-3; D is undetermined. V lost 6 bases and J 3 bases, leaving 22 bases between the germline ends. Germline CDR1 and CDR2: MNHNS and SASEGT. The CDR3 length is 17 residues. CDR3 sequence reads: CASSPQWATSLTDTQYF. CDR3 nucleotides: TGTGCCAGCAGCCCTCAGTGGGCAACCTCCCTTACAGATACGCAGTATTTT.

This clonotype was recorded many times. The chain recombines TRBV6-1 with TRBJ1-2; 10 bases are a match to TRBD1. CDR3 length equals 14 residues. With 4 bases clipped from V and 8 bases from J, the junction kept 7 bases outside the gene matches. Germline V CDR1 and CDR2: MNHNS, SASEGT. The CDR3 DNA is TGTGCCAGCAGTGGAGGGACAGGGGAGAAGGGCTACACCTTC. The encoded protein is CASSGGTGEKGYTF.